This TCR beta chain was retrieved from a study of graft-versus-host responses after intestinal transplantation. The CDR3 is 14 residues long. In germline, CDR1 is MDHEN, CDR2 SYDVKM. V lost 8 bases and J 11 bases, leaving 22 bases between the germline ends. The protocol was immunoSEQ multiplex PCR, while the TCRdb copy is restricted to in-frame clones and leaves out a portion. Among around 100,000 clones listed, more than 75% were seen once. This clone was seen a few times. Antigen unknown. Points from the study as a whole: Within the allografts of patients who had graft-donor T cell macrochimerism, graft-versus-host to host-versus-graft clonal ratios were high.

This TCR was recovered from a human donor who was the organ donor for an intestinal transplant. J is TRBJ1-3 and V is TRBV28; possibly TRBD1 for D (5 bases). The material sequenced was unstimulated CD4+ T cells sorted from spleen or lymph node cells, taken before transplant. CDR3 loop: CASAPGGGAVAIYF. In DNA form, the CDR3 reads TGTGCCAGCGCCCCGGGGGGAGGGGCAGTCGCCATATATTTT.